The clone carrying this TCR beta chain was seen more than once but under ten times. The data originate from a study of blood T cells in healthy people across ages. A second about 6 to 12 cycle PCR used barcoded and J-beta primers. TCRdb used MiXCR to reprocess the 5' RACE reads, holding one entry per CDR3 protein. The data contain 2 million or so distinct CDR3 sequences, 49% of them seen just once; the ten biggest clones take up more than 2%. The receptor was isolated from a woman aged 40 to 50 in good health. Sequences were obtained from blood.

The CDR3 bases are TGTGCCAGCACCCGGGGGTTTATCGCCTACGAGCAGTACTTC. This sequence encodes CASTRGFIAYEQYF. V and J are TRBV28 and TRBJ2-7; maybe TRBD2 (6 bases). The CDR3 sequence is 14 residues long. V lost 7 bases and J lost 2, with 15 bases in between. The germline CDR1 and CDR2 sequences are MDHEN and SYDVKM.